The 4 T cell receptor beta chains in this list originate from one sample, sequenced in a study of beta chain features in type 1 diabetes. TCRB transcripts that were expressed got sequenced, as all of the isolated RNA had been reverse transcribed. The assay was immunoSEQ multiplex PCR, and TCRdb's table has in-frame clones only and misses some. The table records approximately 170,000 clones, approximately 8.4% of them present only once. Sequencing was carried out using central memory CD4+ T cells from blood. The source of these receptors is a young woman in good health.

This clone was detected a few times. V is TRBV6-6 and J is TRBJ1-2; D remains ambiguous. The V end lost 4 bases, the J end lost 4 bases, and 10 bases lay between the germline ends. Looked up from germline, CDR1 is MNHNY and CDR2 is SVGAGI (reference sequence). CDR3 length: 13 residues. CDR3 nucleotides: TGTGCCAGCAGTTTGAAAGACATCTATGGCTACACCTTC. Encoded protein: CASSLKDIYGYTF.

The chain uses TRBV6-5 and TRBJ2-7; 7 positions agree with TRBD1. CDR1 and CDR2 from the germline V gene are MNHEY and SVGAGI. CDR3 length: 13 residues. J lost 1 base, V lost 6 bases, and 3 bases had no gene match. The chain's CDR3 is CASSPGQSYEQYF. Here the CDR3 DNA reads TGTGCCAGCAGCCCGGGACAGTCCTACGAGCAGTACTTC.

Ten or more counts support this clone. The chain has TRBV7-9 and TRBJ2-1; 7 nucleotides match TRBD1. The V gene's germline CDR1 is SEHNR and CDR2 FQNEAQ (reference sequence). The CDR3 consists of 13 residues. V was clipped by 11 bases and J by 4 bases; unmatched bases: 8. Here the CDR3 DNA reads TGTGCCGGACCCGAGGGACAGTACAATGAGCAGTTCTTC. This gives the protein CAGPEGQYNEQFF.

The V and J genes are TRBV30 and TRBJ1-1; D is undetermined. V lost 0 bases, J lost 4 bases, and 9 bases lay in between. This CDR3 has 13 residues. CDR1 is GTSNPN and CDR2 is SVGIG in the germline V gene (reference sequence). The CDR3: CAWSVGEGTEAFF. CDR3 DNA sequence: TGTGCCTGGAGTGTCGGTGAGGGCACTGAAGCTTTCTTT.